The 31 T cell receptor beta chains presented below share a single source sample, sequenced in a study of T cell responses to AZD1222 COVID-19 vaccine. The method was immunoSEQ multiplex PCR; TCRdb's version includes in-frame clones alone and lacks a portion of them. The sample holds fewer than 120,000 clones; roughly four fifths are singletons and the top ten take about 4.5%. This specimen consisted of peripheral blood, obtained on day 0 of AZD1222 vaccination. The source is an adult in good health.

The chain has TRBV7-9 and TRBJ2-1, with TRBD2 matching over 7 bases. The germline gives CDR1 SEHNR, CDR2 FQNEAQ (reference sequence). This CDR3 is 13 amino acids long. J lost 7 bases, V lost 4 bases, and 4 bases had no gene match. CDR3 nucleotide sequence: TGTGCCAGCAGCTGGGGGGAGGGGAATGAGCAGTTCTTC. This encodes CASSWGEGNEQFF.

This rearrangement joins TRBV4-1 to TRBJ1-2, with D possibly matching TRBD1 (5 bases). The CDR3 runs 16 residues. Germline loops: CDR1 MGHRA, CDR2 YSYEKL. Between the trimmed V and J ends, which lost 6 bases and 0 bases, there was a span of 17 bases. As DNA, the CDR3 is TGCGCCAGCAGACTCAGTGGGGGGGAAGCTAACTATGGCTACACCTTC. Translated, it gives CASRLSGGEANYGYTF.

This clone has only a few counts. This chain links TRBV10-3 with TRBJ2-5; TRBD2 is a possible D gene (5 bases). CDR1 is ENHRY, CDR2 SYGVKD, per germline. Trimming shortened V by 0 bases and J by 5 bases, and 13 bases separated the two germline ends. The CDR3 sequence is 15 residues long. Written as DNA, the CDR3 is TGTGCCATCAGTGAGTCGGAGGCAGGCCCGGAGACCCAGTACTTC. This codes for CAISESEAGPETQYF.

This clone was observed a handful of times. Other nucleotide sequences from this sample produce the same CDR3. For the CDR3, the DNA is TGTGCCAGCAGTTTAGGGGGGGGCAATCAGCCCCAGCATTTT. The encoded protein is CASSLGGGNQPQHF. The V gene is TRBV28, the J gene TRBJ1-5; the D gene is possibly TRBD1 (5 bases). Trimming stripped 2 bases from V and 2 bases from J, with 7 bases between. The CDR3 spans 14 residues. CDR1 is MDHEN and CDR2 is SYDVKM in the germline V gene.

This chain connects TRBV5-6 to TRBJ2-1; the match to TRBD2 covers 12 bases. V shed 4 bases, J shed 9 bases, and the junction held 11 bases outside the gene matches. Germline lookup yields CDR1 SGHDT and CDR2 YYEEEE. The CDR3 sequence is 16 residues long. The CDR3 protein is CASSLPTSGSGGEQFF. The CDR3 DNA reads as TGTGCCAGCAGCCTACCGACTAGCGGGAGTGGAGGTGAGCAGTTCTTC.

The chain joins TRBV24-1 to TRBJ2-2; D is undetermined. Germline CDR1 reads KGHDR; CDR2 reads SFDVKD. The CDR3 is 15 amino acids. Trimming shortened V by 4 bases and J by 1 base, and 9 bases separated the two germline ends. The CDR3 sequence: CATSETLRNTGELFF. In DNA form, the CDR3 reads TGTGCCACCAGTGAGACCCTTCGGAACACCGGGGAGCTGTTTTTT.

V usage is TRBV11-3 and J usage is TRBJ1-3, with D hard to call. This CDR3 comprises 13 residues. Germline assignment: CDR1 SGHNT and CDR2 YENEEA. V lost 8 bases and J 2 bases, leaving 10 bases between the germline ends. CDR3 loop: CASFVPAGNTIYF. As DNA, the CDR3 is TGTGCCAGCTTCGTACCGGCTGGAAACACCATATATTTT.

This chain connects TRBV19 to TRBJ2-1, with TRBD2 matching over 7 bases. Unmatched junction bases numbered 4, after V lost 5 bases and J lost 9 bases. The CDR3 spans 12 residues. Looked up from germline, CDR1 is LNHDA and CDR2 is SQIVND (reference sequence). CDR3 amino acids: CASSATSFEQFF. The CDR3 DNA sequence: TGTGCCAGTAGTGCGACTAGCTTTGAGCAGTTCTTC.

The chain carries TRBV5-1 and TRBJ2-5; D is possibly TRBD1 (6 bases). The CDR3 has 15 amino acids. CDR1 SGHRS and CDR2 YFSETQ come from the germline V gene. V was cut by 0 bases and J by 5 bases, with 14 bases left in between. The CDR3 loop reads CASSLVQGGFETQYF. CDR3 coding DNA: TGCGCCAGCAGCTTGGTACAGGGTGGGTTCGAGACCCAGTACTTC.

This clone was seen a single time. The genes are TRBV2 and TRBJ1-4; 7 bases match TRBD1. From germline, CDR1 is SNHLY and CDR2 FYNNEI. V was clipped by 6 bases and J by 3 bases; unmatched bases: 7. CDR3 size: 15 residues. As DNA, the CDR3 is TGTGCCAGCAGAGGCTGGAGGGGGCCTAATGAAAAACTGTTTTTT. Translating gives CASRGWRGPNEKLFF.

The chain carries TRBV7-6 and TRBJ2-2, with 12 positions matching TRBD2. This CDR3 is 15 amino acids long. Germline V CDR1 and CDR2: SGHVS, FNYEAQ. The J segment lost 5 bases and the V segment lost 5 bases, leaving 3 bases of the junction unmatched. The CDR3 nucleotides read TGTGCCAGCAGCCCTAGCGGGAGGGCAACCGGGGAGCTGTTTTTT. Its protein is CASSPSGRATGELFF.

This clone was found a few times. The CDR3 DNA reads as TGTGCCAGCAGTTTATTTGGGGTTCCGAACACTGAAGCTTTCTTT. Its protein is CASSLFGVPNTEAFF. The chain joins TRBV27 to TRBJ1-1; D is undetermined. V lost 1 base to trimming and J lost 1 base, with 10 bases between them. CDR1 and CDR2 (germline): MNHEY, SMNVEV (reference sequence). The length of the CDR3 is 15 residues.

J is TRBJ1-3 and V is TRBV5-4; no clear D. This CDR3 spans 13 amino acids. V lost 1 base and J lost 1, with 3 bases in between. CDR1 is SGHNT and CDR2 is YYREEE in the germline V gene (reference sequence). The CDR3 region is CASSLTSGNTIYF. CDR3 nucleotide sequence: TGTGCCAGCAGCTTGACGTCTGGAAACACCATATATTTT.

The genes are TRBV3-1 (or the pseudogene TRBV3-2) and TRBJ2-6; 9 bases agree with TRBD1. The CDR3 totals 21 residues. Germline V gene data show CDR1 as LGHDT and CDR2 as YNNKEL (reference sequence). Germline trimming cut 0 bases from V and 2 bases from J; bases unmatched to any gene: 14. CDR3 sequence (DNA): TGTGCCAGCAGCCAAGACCCGAGGGGTCGGACAGGGGTCGCTGGGGCCAACGTCCTGACTTTC. It translates to CASSQDPRGRTGVAGANVLTF.

The chain recombines TRBV5-6 with TRBJ2-7, with D maybe TRBD1 (5 bases). This CDR3 has 14 amino acids. CDR1 is SGHDT, CDR2 YYEEEE, per germline. The V end was cut by 4 bases, the J end by 6 bases, with 17 bases between. CDR3 sequence reads: CASSQQSGLFEQYF. The CDR3 region has the DNA TGTGCCAGCAGCCAACAGTCAGGGTTGTTCGAGCAGTACTTC.

The chain couples TRBV11-3 to TRBJ2-5, with 10 bases that match TRBD1. Losses at the gene ends were 1 base for V and 5 bases for J; bases not matched to a gene: 4. The V gene's germline CDR1 is SGHNT and CDR2 YENEEA. The CDR3 spans 15 residues. CDR3 residues: CASSLGQGAQETQYF. The CDR3 DNA reads TGTGCCAGCAGCTTAGGACAGGGGGCACAGGAGACCCAGTACTTC.

This sequence joins TRBV24-1 and TRBJ2-1, with 7 nucleotides matching TRBD2. CDR3 length: 15 amino acids. Germline V gene lookup returns CDR1 KGHDR and CDR2 SFDVKD. The ends lost 9 bases at V and 0 bases at J; junction bases unmatched: 7. The CDR3 DNA reads TGTGCCACCGGTAGGGGCGGGAGCTCCTACAATGAGCAGTTCTTC. This gives the protein CATGRGGSSYNEQFF.

This clone was detected only a few times. The V call is TRBV19, the J call TRBJ1-4, with a weak D call TRBD1 (6 bases). V shed 3 bases and J shed 10 bases, with 15 bases lying between them. CDR1 LNHDA and CDR2 SQIVND come from the germline V gene (reference sequence). The CDR3 totals 14 residues. In DNA, the CDR3 is TGTGCCAGTAGTATCGAAAGAGGGGGAGGAAAACTGTTTTTT. It yields the protein CASSIERGGGKLFF.

Here the CDR3 DNA reads TGTGCCAGCAGCGCCGATCCCCGGGAGGGCACTGAAGCTTTCTTT. It yields the protein CASSADPREGTEAFF. V is TRBV9 and J is TRBJ1-1; D gene ambiguous. This CDR3 contains 15 residues. Between the trimmed V and J ends, which lost 3 bases and 4 bases, there was a span of 16 bases. The germline V gene encodes CDR1 SGDLS and CDR2 YYNGEE. Filled out from reference TRBV9 and TRBJ1-1, the complete variable domain reads DSGVTQTPKHLITATGQRVTLRCSPRSGDLSVYWYQQSLDQGLQFLIQYYNGEERAKGNILERFSAQQFPDLHSELNLSSLELGDSALYFCASSADPREGTEAFFGQGTRLTVV.

The J gene is TRBJ1-2, the V gene TRBV7-9; D is possibly TRBD1 (6 bases). CDR3 size: 14 residues. The germline gives CDR1 SEHNR, CDR2 FQNEAQ (reference sequence). V was cut by 1 base and J by 3 bases, with 9 bases left in between. The CDR3 loop reads CASSLGQGHYGYTF. CDR3 DNA sequence: TGTGCCAGCAGCTTAGGTCAGGGGCACTATGGCTACACCTTC. The full variable domain, with the rest looked up from reference TRBV7-9 and TRBJ1-2, is DTGVSQNPRHKITKRGQNVTFRCDPISEHNRLYWYRQTLGQGPEFLTYFQNEAQLEKSRLLSDRFSAERPKGSFSTLEIQRTEQGDSAMYLCASSLGQGHYGYTFGSGTRLTVV.

In nucleotides, the CDR3 is TGTGCCAGTAGTCAGGGAACGTTCAACTATGGCTACACCTTC. Protein: CASSQGTFNYGYTF. The chain couples TRBV19 to TRBJ1-2; weak D call: TRBD1 (5 bases). In germline, CDR1 is LNHDA, CDR2 SQIVND (reference sequence). Trimming took 5 bases from V and 2 from J, leaving 12 bases between them. The CDR3 loop spans 14 amino acids.

The CDR3 spells CASSYVRGGSYEQYF. The CDR3, as DNA: TGTGCCAGCAGTTACGTACGGGGGGGGTCCTACGAGCAGTACTTC. This sequence joins TRBV6-5 and TRBJ2-7; the match to TRBD2 covers 8 bases. The CDR3 extends over 15 amino acids. Germline V gene data show CDR1 as MNHEY and CDR2 as SVGAGI. The V and J ends lost 2 bases and 1 base, in that order; junction bases with no gene match: 4.

The chain joins TRBV7-2 to TRBJ2-3; TRBD2 aligns across 11 bases. V lost 8 bases, J lost 2 bases, and 9 bases stayed unmatched. The CDR3 spans 16 residues. CDR1 and CDR2 (germline): SGHTA, FQGNSA. The CDR3 coding sequence is TGTGCCAGCGGATCAGGGACTAGCGGCAACACAGATACGCAGTATTTT. Its protein product is CASGSGTSGNTDTQYF.

The gene calls are TRBV3-1 (or the pseudogene TRBV3-2) and TRBJ2-1; 7 bases are shared with TRBD2. This CDR3 contains 16 residues. The V and J ends lost 4 bases and 5 bases, in that order; junction bases with no gene match: 11. The V gene's germline CDR1 is LGHDT and CDR2 YNNKEL (reference sequence). CDR3 sequence (DNA): TGTGCCAGCAGCCCCCCCACCGGGGGGATGAACAATGAGCAGTTCTTC. Translating gives CASSPPTGGMNNEQFF.

This chain joins TRBV19 and TRBJ1-3; D is uncertain. Looked up from germline, CDR1 is LNHDA and CDR2 is SQIVND (reference sequence). The CDR3 contains 12 residues. Trimming removed 3 bases from V and 6 bases from J, with 6 bases in between. CDR3 nucleotides: TGTGCCAGTAGTATCCGGGAAAACACCATATATTTT. It encodes CASSIRENTIYF.

This chain uses TRBV30 with TRBJ1-1; D remains ambiguous. Germline CDR1 reads GTSNPN; CDR2 reads SVGIG (reference sequence). The CDR3 contains 13 residues. V lost 0 bases and J lost 6, with 11 bases in between. CDR3 amino acids: CAWSVGEKAEAFF. As DNA, the CDR3 is TGTGCCTGGAGTGTCGGGGAAAAGGCTGAAGCTTTCTTT.

The rearrangement links TRBV2 to TRBJ2-2; 7 bases line up with TRBD2. CDR3 length equals 17 residues. Trimming cost V 6 bases and J 6 bases; bases outside gene matches: 16. The germline gives CDR1 SNHLY, CDR2 FYNNEI. The CDR3 region has the DNA TGTGCCAGCAGGGAGCGGGGCAGCGCCTTAAGGGCCGGGGAGCTGTTTTTT. Translated, it gives CASRERGSALRAGELFF.

This chain joins TRBV9 and TRBJ1-2, with 7 bases matching TRBD1. The CDR3 runs to 17 residues. Germline values: CDR1 SGDLS, CDR2 YYNGEE. V lost 4 bases and J lost 0; bases outside the gene matches: 12. Written as DNA, the CDR3 is TGTGCCAGCAGCCCGACAGGGTCCCCCGTCTCTAACTATGGCTACACCTTC. Translating gives CASSPTGSPVSNYGYTF.

This clone has only a few counts. The CDR3 is CASSADGDTEAFF. For the CDR3, the DNA is TGTGCCAGCAGTGCCGACGGAGACACTGAAGCTTTCTTT. This chain connects TRBV2 to TRBJ1-1; no clear D. V was shortened by 4 bases and J by 3 bases, with 9 bases between the two germline ends. Germline V gene data show CDR1 as SNHLY and CDR2 as FYNNEI. This CDR3 contains 13 residues.

This sequence joins TRBV6-5 and TRBJ1-3; D gene uncertain. Germline CDR1 MNHEY, CDR2 SVGAGI. The CDR3 has 15 residues. V dropped 6 bases and J dropped 0 bases, with 12 bases sitting between them. The chain's CDR3 is CASRPPARSGNTIYF. The DNA of the CDR3 is TGTGCCAGCAGGCCACCAGCGCGCTCTGGAAACACCATATATTTT.

The chain combines TRBV5-6 with TRBJ1-2; 8 nucleotides align to TRBD1. Losses at the gene ends were 4 bases for V and 2 bases for J; bases not matched to a gene: 13. The CDR3 loop spans 17 amino acids. The germline V gene encodes CDR1 SGHDT and CDR2 YYEEEE. In nucleotides, the CDR3 is TGTGCCAGCAGCCTCACCAAATGGACAGGGATCAACTATGGCTACACCTTC. Translating it yields CASSLTKWTGINYGYTF.